A single sample gave rise to the 9 T cell receptor beta chains below, sequenced in a study of blood T cell repertoires in COVID-19. This table comes from immunoSEQ multiplex PCR, and its TCRdb copy is limited to in-frame clones, with some not included. The sample carries some 230,000 clones, about 85% recorded once. The sequencing input was peripheral blood. The receptors derive from a man aged 40-49 years with acute or convalescent COVID-19.

About this clone itself: The same CDR3 can be traced to other DNA sequences in this sample. This chain joins TRBV30 and TRBJ1-1; D is uncertain. CDR1 GTSNPN and CDR2 SVGIG come from the germline V gene (reference sequence). The CDR3 runs to 13 residues. Trimming took 3 bases from V and 3 from J, leaving 11 bases between them. CDR3 protein: CAWRGGWDTEAFF. The CDR3 nucleotides are TGTGCCTGGAGAGGAGGTTGGGACACTGAAGCTTTCTTT.

The gene calls are TRBV29-1 and TRBJ1-1; D perhaps matches TRBD1 (6 bases). Trimming pared 4 bases from V and 4 bases from J, leaving 13 bases between. Germline V gene sequence: CDR1 SQVTM, CDR2 ANQGSEA. The CDR3 has 13 residues. The CDR3 is CSVAQTGGTEAFF. The CDR3 DNA follows: TGCAGCGTTGCCCAGACAGGAGGCACTGAAGCTTTCTTT.

This chain links TRBV4-1 with TRBJ2-2; D might be TRBD2 (5 bases). The CDR3 has 12 residues. V was clipped by 4 bases and J by 6 bases, with 6 bases between them. Germline values: CDR1 MGHRA, CDR2 YSYEKL. In nucleotides, the CDR3 is TGCGCCAGCAGCCGACTATCCGGGGAGCTGTTTTTT. The encoded protein is CASSRLSGELFF.

J is TRBJ2-4 and V is TRBV19; D is perhaps TRBD2 (5 bases). This CDR3 comprises 13 residues. CDR1 is LNHDA, CDR2 SQIVND, per germline (reference sequence). The V and J ends lost 5 bases and 6 bases respectively, with 11 bases between them. CDR3 sequence reads: CASSHSGINIQYF. The CDR3 DNA is TGTGCCAGTAGTCATTCGGGGATAAACATTCAGTACTTC.

This rearrangement joins TRBV20-1 to TRBJ1-2; possible D gene TRBD1, 6 bases. Germline values: CDR1 DFQATT, CDR2 SNEGSKA (reference sequence). V shed 6 bases and J shed 2 bases, with 22 bases lying between them. The CDR3 consists of 16 residues. This CDR3 reads CSASSFGQDRNYGYTF. The CDR3 nucleotides are TGCAGTGCCAGTTCCTTCGGGCAGGACAGAAACTATGGCTACACCTTC.

The V gene is TRBV7-2, the J gene TRBJ1-5; D unresolved. Germline V gene data show CDR1 as SGHTA and CDR2 as FQGNSA. V gave up 1 base and J gave up 1 base, with 8 bases separating them. This CDR3 is 15 amino acids long. CDR3 loop: CASSLDSGSNQPQHF. CDR3 bases: TGTGCCAGCAGCTTAGACTCGGGGAGCAATCAGCCCCAGCATTTT.

The chain carries TRBV6-1 and TRBJ2-5, with D possibly being TRBD2 (5 bases). V gave up 0 bases and J gave up 9 bases, with 17 bases separating them. CDR1 and CDR2 from the germline V gene are MNHNS and SASEGT. The CDR3 runs 15 residues. CDR3 protein: CASSEARWIPGAQYF. Here the CDR3 DNA reads TGTGCCAGCAGTGAAGCGCGTTGGATCCCCGGGGCCCAGTACTTC.

This rearrangement joins TRBV29-1 to TRBJ2-7; 8 nucleotides agree with TRBD1. From germline, CDR1 is SQVTM and CDR2 ANQGSEA. V lost 7 bases, J lost 7 bases, and 9 bases stayed unmatched. The CDR3 is made up of 12 amino acids. The chain's CDR3 is CSARQGTGEQYF. The CDR3 nucleotides read TGCAGCGCCCGACAGGGGACGGGAGAGCAGTACTTC.

Remarks on this clone: This specimen includes other DNA sequences encoding the same CDR3. The chain links TRBV15 to TRBJ1-4; D call uncertain. Germline lookup yields CDR1 LNHNV and CDR2 YYDKDF (reference sequence). The CDR3 has 12 amino acids. V was shortened by 3 bases and J by 8 bases, with 7 bases between the two germline ends. The CDR3 reads CATSRVREKLFF. CDR3 bases: TGTGCCACCAGCAGGGTGAGGGAAAAACTGTTTTTT.